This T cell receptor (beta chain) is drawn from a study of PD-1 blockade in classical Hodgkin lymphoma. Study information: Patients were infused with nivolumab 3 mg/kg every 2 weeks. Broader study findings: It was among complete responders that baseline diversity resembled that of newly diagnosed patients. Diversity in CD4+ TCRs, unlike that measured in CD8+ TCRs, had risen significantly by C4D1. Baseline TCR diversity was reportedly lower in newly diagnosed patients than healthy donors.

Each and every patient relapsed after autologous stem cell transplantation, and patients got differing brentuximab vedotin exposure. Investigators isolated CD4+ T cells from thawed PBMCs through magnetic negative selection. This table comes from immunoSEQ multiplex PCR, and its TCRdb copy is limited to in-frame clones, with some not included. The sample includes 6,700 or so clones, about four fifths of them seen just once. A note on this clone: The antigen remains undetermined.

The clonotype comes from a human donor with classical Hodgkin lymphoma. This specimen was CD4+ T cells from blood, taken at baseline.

Here the CDR3 DNA reads TGTGCCAGCAGTTCGTTTGTACCTAACTATGGCTACACCTTC. This gives the protein CASSSFVPNYGYTF. The chain has TRBV5-4 and TRBJ1-2; D gene ambiguous. V lost 5 bases to trimming and J lost 0 bases, with 11 bases between them. There are 14 residues in the CDR3. CDR1 and CDR2 (germline): SGHNT, YYREEE (reference sequence). The complete variable domain, with remaining parts taken from reference TRBV5-4 and TRBJ1-2, reads ETGVTQSPTHLIKTRGQQVTLRCSSQSGHNTVSWYQQALGQGPQFIFQYYREEENGRGNFPPRFSGLQFPNYSSELNVNALELDDSALYLCASSSFVPNYGYTFGSGTRLTVV.